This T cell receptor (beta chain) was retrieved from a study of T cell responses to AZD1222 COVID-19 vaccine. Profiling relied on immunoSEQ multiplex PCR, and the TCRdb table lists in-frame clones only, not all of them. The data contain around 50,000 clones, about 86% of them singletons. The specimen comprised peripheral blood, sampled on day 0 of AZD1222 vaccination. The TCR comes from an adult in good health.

As DNA, the CDR3 is TGTGCCAGCAGTTACGGGGCGGGGGTTTCAACAGATACGCAGTATTTT. Translating gives CASSYGAGVSTDTQYF. This chain connects TRBV6-2 or TRBV6-3 to TRBJ2-3; TRBD2 aligns across 7 bases. Unmatched junction bases numbered 8, after V lost 2 bases and J lost 3 bases. CDR1 MNHEY and CDR2 SVGEGT come from the germline V gene. The CDR3 is 16 amino acids.